The T cell receptor (beta chain) described here comes from a study of blood T cell repertoires in COVID-19. Study at large: Samples of COVID-19 (acute and convalescent) were obtained from the United States, Italy and Spain. From T cells, B-cell-depleted T cells, or PBMCs came the material, which was cDNA or gDNA.

In the study's own analysis: Amplification with reference gene primers provided the estimates of nucleated cell counts. Here immunoSEQ multiplex PCR was the method, and the copy in TCRdb shows in-frame clones only, minus some. The D gene and trimming were derived from the DNA, and the V and J assignments and clone size from that table. Of fewer than 200,000 clones in the sample, roughly 81% were seen once. Germline CDR1 reads SGHRS; CDR2 reads YFSETQ. V was cut by 0 bases and J by 2 bases, with 29 bases left in between. This CDR3 region has 21 residues. The receptor's source is a middle-aged man who had recovered from COVID-19. The chain combines TRBV5-1 with TRBJ1-2; D may be TRBD1 (6 bases). Sequencing was carried out using peripheral blood. The CDR3 is CASSLAAVADSLNQANYGYTF. CDR3 sequence (DNA): TGCGCCAGCAGCTTGGCGGCAGTGGCGGACAGCTTGAACCAGGCGAACTATGGCTACACCTTC. The variable domain in full, with the rest retrieved from reference TRBV5-1 and TRBJ1-2, is KAGVTQTPRYLIKTRGQQVTLSCSPISGHRSVSWYQQTPGQGLQFLFEYFSETQRNKGNFPGRFSGRQFSNSRSEMNVSTLELGDSALYLCASSLAAVADSLNQANYGYTFGSGTRLTVV.